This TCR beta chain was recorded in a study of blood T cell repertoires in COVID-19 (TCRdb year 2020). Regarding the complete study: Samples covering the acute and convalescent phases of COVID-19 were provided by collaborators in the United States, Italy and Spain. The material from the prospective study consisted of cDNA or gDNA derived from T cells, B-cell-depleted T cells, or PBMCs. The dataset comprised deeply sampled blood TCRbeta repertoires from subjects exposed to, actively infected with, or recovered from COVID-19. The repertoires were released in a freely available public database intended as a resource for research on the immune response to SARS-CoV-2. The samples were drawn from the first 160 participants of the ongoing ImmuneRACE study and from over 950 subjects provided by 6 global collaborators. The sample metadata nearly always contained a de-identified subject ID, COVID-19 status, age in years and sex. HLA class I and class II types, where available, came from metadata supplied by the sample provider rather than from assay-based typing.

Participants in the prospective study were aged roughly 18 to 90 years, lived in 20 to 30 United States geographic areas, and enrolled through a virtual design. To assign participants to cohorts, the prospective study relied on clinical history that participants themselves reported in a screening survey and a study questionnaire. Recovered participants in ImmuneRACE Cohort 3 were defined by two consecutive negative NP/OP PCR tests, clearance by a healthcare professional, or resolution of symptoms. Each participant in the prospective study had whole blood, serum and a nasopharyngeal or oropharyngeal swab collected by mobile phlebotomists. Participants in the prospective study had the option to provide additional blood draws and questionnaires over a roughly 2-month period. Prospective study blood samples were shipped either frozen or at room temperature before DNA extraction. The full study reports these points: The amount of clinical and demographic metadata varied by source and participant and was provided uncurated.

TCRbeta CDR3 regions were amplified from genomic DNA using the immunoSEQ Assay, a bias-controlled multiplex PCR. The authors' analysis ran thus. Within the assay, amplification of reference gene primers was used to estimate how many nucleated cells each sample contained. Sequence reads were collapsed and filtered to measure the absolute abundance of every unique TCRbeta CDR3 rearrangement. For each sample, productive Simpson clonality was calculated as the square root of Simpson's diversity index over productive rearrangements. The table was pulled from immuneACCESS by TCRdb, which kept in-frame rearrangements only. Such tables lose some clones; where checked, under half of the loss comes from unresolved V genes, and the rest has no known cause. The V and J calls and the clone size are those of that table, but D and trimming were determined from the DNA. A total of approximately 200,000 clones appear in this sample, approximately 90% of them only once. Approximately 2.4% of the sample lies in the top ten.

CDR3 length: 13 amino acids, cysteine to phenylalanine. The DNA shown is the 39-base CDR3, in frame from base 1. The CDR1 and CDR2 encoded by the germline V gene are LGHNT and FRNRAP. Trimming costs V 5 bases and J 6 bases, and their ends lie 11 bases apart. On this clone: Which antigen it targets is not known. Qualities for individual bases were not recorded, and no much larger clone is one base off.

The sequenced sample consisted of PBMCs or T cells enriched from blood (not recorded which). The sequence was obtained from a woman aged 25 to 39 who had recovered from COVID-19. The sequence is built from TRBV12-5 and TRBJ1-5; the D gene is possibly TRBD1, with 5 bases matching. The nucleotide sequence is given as TGTGCTAGTGGTCTCAGGGCATCTCAGCCCCAGCATTTT. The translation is CASGLRASQPQHF.